The rows below give T cell receptor beta chains drawn from one sample of a study of immune characterization of retroperitoneal liposarcoma. TCRdb called the PCR reads again in MiXCR, with one record for every CDR3 protein. Here the sample spans under 13,000 distinct CDR3 sequences, under 35% being singletons. Sequencing used tumor tissue. The receptors here all came from a male donor with retroperitoneal liposarcoma. The CDR3 runs from the conserved cysteine through the conserved F or W. A D gene is named only where the DNA matches it firmly. Only part of the rows carry a size: once, few, many, or a class if the clone is expanded.

V gene: TRBV6-1; clone size: many; J gene: TRBJ2-5; D gene: .; CDR3 protein: CASSLYQETQYF; CDR3 DNA: TGTGCCAGCAGTCTCTATCAAGAGACCCAGTACTTC
V gene: TRBV7-9; clone size: few; J gene: TRBJ2-1; D gene: TRBD1; CDR3 protein: CASSPRQGSSYNEQFF; CDR3 DNA: TGTGCCAGCAGCCCACGACAGGGGAGCTCCTACAATGAGCAGTTCTTC
V gene: TRBV6-6; clone size: few; J gene: TRBJ2-1; D gene: TRBD2; CDR3 protein: CASSYHAGGGNEQFF; CDR3 DNA: TGTGCCAGCAGTTACCACGCGGGAGGAGGTAATGAGCAGTTCTTC
V gene: TRBV6-6; clone size: medium-sized; J gene: TRBJ1-6; D gene: TRBD1; CDR3 protein: CASSYSQGGTGHSPLHF; CDR3 DNA: TGTGCCAGCAGTTACTCCCAGGGGGGGACAGGGCACTCACCCCTCCACTTT
V gene: TRBV6-6; clone size: .; J gene: TRBJ1-6; D gene: .; CDR3 protein: CASSRRGASYNSPLHF; CDR3 DNA: TGTGCCAGCAGTCGCCGAGGGGCATCCTATAATTCACCCCTCCACTTT
V gene: TRBV7-3; clone size: many; J gene: TRBJ2-3; D gene: .; CDR3 protein: CASSLSGRADTQYF; CDR3 DNA: TGTGCCAGCAGCTTATCGGGCCGGGCGGATACGCAGTATTTT
V gene: TRBV7-8; clone size: .; J gene: TRBJ1-4; D gene: TRBD1; CDR3 protein: CASSTRGRREKLFF; CDR3 DNA: TGTGCCAGCAGCACCAGGGGGCGCAGGGAAAAACTGTTTTTT
V gene: TRBV10-1; clone size: few; J gene: TRBJ1-2; D gene: .; CDR3 protein: CASSEHQNYGYTF; CDR3 DNA: TGCGCCAGCAGTGAGCACCAGAACTATGGCTACACCTTC
V gene: TRBV6-1; clone size: .; J gene: TRBJ2-3; D gene: TRBD2; CDR3 protein: CASRRLAGGFTDTQYF; CDR3 DNA: TGTGCCAGCAGAAGACTAGCGGGAGGGTTTACAGATACGCAGTATTTT
V gene: TRBV7-6; clone size: .; J gene: TRBJ2-7; D gene: .; CDR3 protein: CASTQNLQGYEQYF; CDR3 DNA: TGTGCCAGCACCCAAAATTTACAGGGATACGAGCAGTACTTC
V gene: TRBV6-4; clone size: few; J gene: TRBJ2-5; D gene: .; CDR3 protein: CASSDGGEETQYF; CDR3 DNA: TGTGCCAGCAGTGACGGGGGCGAAGAGACCCAGTACTTC
V gene: TRBV6-5; clone size: many; J gene: TRBJ1-2; D gene: .; CDR3 protein: CASSYSLRGLYGYTF; CDR3 DNA: TGTGCCAGCAGTTACTCGCTCCGGGGCCTCTATGGCTACACCTTC
V gene: TRBV27; clone size: few; J gene: TRBJ2-5; D gene: .; CDR3 protein: CASSSGDTTETQYF; CDR3 DNA: TGTGCCAGCAGCTCGGGGGACACTACAGAGACCCAGTACTTC
V gene: TRBV6-6; clone size: .; J gene: TRBJ1-1; D gene: .; CDR3 protein: CASSYRGSRNTEAFF; CDR3 DNA: TGTGCCAGCAGTTACAGGGGGTCTAGGAACACTGAAGCTTTCTTT
V gene: TRBV7-8; clone size: medium-sized; J gene: TRBJ2-7; D gene: .; CDR3 protein: CASRPYQGPSYEQYF; CDR3 DNA: TGTGCCAGCAGACCTTATCAGGGACCCTCCTACGAGCAGTACTTC
V gene: TRBV12-3/TRBV12-4; clone size: medium-sized; J gene: TRBJ2-6; D gene: TRBD1; CDR3 protein: CASTSTGAGANVLTF; CDR3 DNA: TGTGCCAGCACCTCGACAGGGGCTGGGGCCAACGTCCTGACTTTC
V gene: TRBV7-2; clone size: many; J gene: TRBJ2-7; D gene: .; CDR3 protein: CASSLAAGANEQYF; CDR3 DNA: TGTGCCAGCAGCTTAGCTGCGGGGGCTAATGAGCAGTACTTC
V gene: TRBV6-1; clone size: medium-sized; J gene: TRBJ2-7; D gene: .; CDR3 protein: CASTQAPLMIEQYF; CDR3 DNA: TGTGCCAGCACACAGGCCCCTCTAATGATCGAGCAGTACTTC
V gene: TRBV7-2; clone size: medium-sized; J gene: TRBJ2-1; D gene: TRBD2; CDR3 protein: CASSRGGALWEQFF; CDR3 DNA: TGTGCCAGCAGCCGCGGGGGGGCCCTCTGGGAGCAGTTCTTC
V gene: TRBV28; clone size: .; J gene: TRBJ2-7; D gene: TRBD2; CDR3 protein: CASKSRSGRSYEQYF; CDR3 DNA: TGTGCCAGCAAGAGTAGAAGCGGGAGGTCCTACGAGCAGTACTTC
V gene: TRBV7-2; clone size: .; J gene: TRBJ2-1; D gene: TRBD2; CDR3 protein: CASSRSGASGRYEQFF; CDR3 DNA: TGTGCCAGCAGTCGATCTGGGGCTAGCGGGAGATATGAGCAGTTCTTC
V gene: TRBV12-3/TRBV12-4; clone size: .; J gene: TRBJ1-2; D gene: .; CDR3 protein: CASGLTNYGYTF; CDR3 DNA: TGTGCCAGCGGGCTTACTAACTATGGCTACACCTTC
V gene: TRBV7-2; clone size: medium-sized; J gene: TRBJ2-1; D gene: .; CDR3 protein: CASSLAKESYEQFF; CDR3 DNA: TGTGCCAGCAGCTTGGCGAAGGAGTCCTATGAGCAGTTCTTC
V gene: TRBV6-1; clone size: many; J gene: TRBJ1-2; D gene: .; CDR3 protein: CASSEAQGYYGYTF; CDR3 DNA: TGTGCCAGCAGTGAAGCGCAGGGGTACTATGGCTACACCTTC
V gene: TRBV6-1; clone size: medium-sized; J gene: TRBJ2-5; D gene: .; CDR3 protein: CASSASAKTQYF; CDR3 DNA: TGTGCCAGCAGTGCCTCAGCCAAGACCCAGTACTTC
V gene: TRBV15; clone size: .; J gene: TRBJ2-1; D gene: .; CDR3 protein: CATSRDGLGVGNEQFF; CDR3 DNA: TGTGCCACCAGCAGAGATGGTTTAGGGGTAGGGAATGAGCAGTTCTTC
V gene: TRBV6-1; clone size: medium-sized; J gene: TRBJ2-7; D gene: TRBD2; CDR3 protein: CASSEAAGGSFYEQYF; CDR3 DNA: TGTGCCAGCAGTGAAGCGGCGGGAGGGTCTTTCTACGAGCAGTACTTC
V gene: TRBV6-1; clone size: .; J gene: TRBJ2-2; D gene: .; CDR3 protein: CASSGWAANTGELFF; CDR3 DNA: TGTGCCAGCAGTGGGTGGGCGGCGAACACCGGGGAGCTGTTTTTT
V gene: TRBV6-1; clone size: few; J gene: TRBJ1-5; D gene: .; CDR3 protein: CASSDYGHNQPQHF; CDR3 DNA: TGTGCCAGCAGTGATTACGGGCACAATCAGCCCCAGCATTTT
V gene: TRBV6-1; clone size: medium-sized; J gene: TRBJ2-7; D gene: TRBD2; CDR3 protein: CASSGLAGAYNEQYF; CDR3 DNA: TGTGCCAGCAGTGGACTAGCGGGAGCCTACAATGAGCAGTACTTC
V gene: TRBV7-9; clone size: medium-sized; J gene: TRBJ2-3; D gene: TRBD2; CDR3 protein: CASSGTAGADTQYF; CDR3 DNA: TGTGCCAGCAGCGGTACGGCGGGAGCGGATACGCAGTATTTT
V gene: TRBV6-1; clone size: many; J gene: TRBJ2-1; D gene: .; CDR3 protein: CASSVSGLNEQFF; CDR3 DNA: TGTGCCAGCAGTGTTTCAGGTCTTAATGAGCAGTTCTTC
V gene: TRBV6-1; clone size: few; J gene: TRBJ2-3; D gene: .; CDR3 protein: CASSSWYTDTQYF; CDR3 DNA: TGTGCCAGCAGTTCCTGGTACACAGATACGCAGTATTTT
V gene: TRBV6-1; clone size: .; J gene: TRBJ2-4; D gene: .; CDR3 protein: CASSPWTVGRAKNIQYF; CDR3 DNA: TGTGCCAGCAGCCCCTGGACAGTAGGGCGGGCCAAAAACATTCAGTACTTC
V gene: TRBV12-3/TRBV12-4; clone size: medium-sized; J gene: TRBJ2-1; D gene: TRBD2; CDR3 protein: CASSLEAWTSGRANEQFF; CDR3 DNA: TGTGCCAGCAGTTTAGAGGCTTGGACTAGCGGGAGGGCCAATGAGCAGTTCTTC
V gene: TRBV12-3/TRBV12-4; clone size: many; J gene: TRBJ2-2; D gene: TRBD2; CDR3 protein: CASSSPGGGRELFF; CDR3 DNA: TGTGCCAGCAGTTCCCCCGGGGGGGGCCGGGAGCTGTTTTTT
V gene: TRBV12-3/TRBV12-4; clone size: many; J gene: TRBJ2-1; D gene: .; CDR3 protein: CASRPRTDNEQFF; CDR3 DNA: TGTGCCAGCAGGCCGAGGACAGACAATGAGCAGTTCTTC
V gene: TRBV6-6; clone size: .; J gene: TRBJ1-3; D gene: TRBD1; CDR3 protein: CASSYDRGTGNTIYF; CDR3 DNA: TGTGCCAGCAGTTACGACAGGGGGACTGGAAACACCATATATTTT
V gene: TRBV6-1; clone size: few; J gene: TRBJ2-5; D gene: .; CDR3 protein: CASSQGGETQYF; CDR3 DNA: TGTGCCAGCAGCCAAGGGGGAGAGACCCAGTACTTC
V gene: TRBV6-1; clone size: few; J gene: TRBJ2-1; D gene: .; CDR3 protein: CASTDHPRGTQFF; CDR3 DNA: TGTGCCAGCACCGACCACCCCCGCGGGACCCAGTTCTTC
V gene: TRBV7-2; clone size: medium-sized; J gene: TRBJ2-1; D gene: TRBD2; CDR3 protein: CASSLRTSQGNEQFF; CDR3 DNA: TGTGCCAGCAGCCTTCGGACTAGCCAGGGCAATGAGCAGTTCTTC
V gene: TRBV6-1; clone size: medium-sized; J gene: TRBJ2-7; D gene: .; CDR3 protein: CASSVPIPNEQYF; CDR3 DNA: TGTGCCAGCAGTGTCCCGATACCCAATGAGCAGTACTTC
V gene: TRBV7-2; clone size: .; J gene: TRBJ1-5; D gene: .; CDR3 protein: CASSLDAGFSNQPQHF; CDR3 DNA: TGTGCCAGCAGCTTAGACGCGGGGTTTAGCAATCAGCCCCAGCATTTT
V gene: TRBV7-2; clone size: once; J gene: TRBJ1-5; D gene: .; CDR3 protein: CASSLQASAQPQHF; CDR3 DNA: TGTGCCAGCAGCTTACAGGCGTCGGCTCAGCCCCAGCATTTT
V gene: TRBV6-1; clone size: few; J gene: TRBJ2-1; D gene: .; CDR3 protein: CASSRIGAKGSYNEQFF; CDR3 DNA: TGTGCCAGCAGTCGAATCGGAGCGAAGGGCTCCTACAATGAGCAGTTCTTC
V gene: TRBV11-3; clone size: few; J gene: TRBJ1-6; D gene: .; CDR3 protein: CASSLTGTNSPLHF; CDR3 DNA: TGTGCCAGCAGCTTAACAGGGACCAATTCACCCCTCCACTTT
V gene: TRBV7-2; clone size: .; J gene: TRBJ2-5; D gene: TRBD2; CDR3 protein: CASSVAGETQYF; CDR3 DNA: TGTGCCAGCAGCGTAGCGGGAGAGACCCAGTACTTC
V gene: TRBV11-3; clone size: many; J gene: TRBJ2-1; D gene: TRBD2; CDR3 protein: CASSDRTSGLEQFF; CDR3 DNA: TGTGCCAGCAGCGACCGGACTAGCGGGCTTGAGCAGTTCTTC
V gene: TRBV25-1; clone size: medium-sized; J gene: TRBJ2-2; D gene: .; CDR3 protein: CASSEYSAAGELFF; CDR3 DNA: TGTGCCAGCAGTGAATATTCGGCGGCCGGGGAGCTGTTTTTT
V gene: TRBV7-2; clone size: few; J gene: TRBJ1-2; D gene: TRBD1; CDR3 protein: CASSHRDRAPVTF; CDR3 DNA: TGTGCCAGCAGCCATCGGGACAGGGCGCCGGTCACCTTC
V gene: TRBV27; clone size: .; J gene: TRBJ2-7; D gene: TRBD1; CDR3 protein: CASSLDRAHEQYF; CDR3 DNA: TGTGCCAGCAGTTTAGACAGGGCCCACGAGCAGTACTTC
V gene: TRBV7-9; clone size: .; J gene: TRBJ2-1; D gene: TRBD1; CDR3 protein: CASSLPGQPYEQFF; CDR3 DNA: TGTGCCAGCAGCCTACCGGGACAGCCCTACGAGCAGTTCTTC
V gene: TRBV7-8; clone size: many; J gene: TRBJ2-2; D gene: TRBD2; CDR3 protein: CASSLGASGRELFF; CDR3 DNA: TGTGCCAGCAGCTTAGGGGCAAGCGGGAGGGAGCTGTTTTTT